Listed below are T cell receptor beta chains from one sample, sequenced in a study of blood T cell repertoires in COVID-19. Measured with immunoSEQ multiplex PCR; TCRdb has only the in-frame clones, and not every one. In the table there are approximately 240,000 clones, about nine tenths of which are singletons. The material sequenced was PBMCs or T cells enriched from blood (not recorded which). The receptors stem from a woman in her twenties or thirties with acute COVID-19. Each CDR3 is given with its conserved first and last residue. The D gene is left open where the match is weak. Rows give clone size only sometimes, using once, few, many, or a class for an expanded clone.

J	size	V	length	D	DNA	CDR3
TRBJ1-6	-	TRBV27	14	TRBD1	TGTGCCAGCAGACGGACAGGGTTTAATTCACCCCTCCACTTT	CASRRTGFNSPLHF
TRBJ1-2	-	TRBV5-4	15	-	TGTGCCAGCAGCCCTCAGGGTTCCAGGGACTATGGCTACACCTTC	CASSPQGSRDYGYTF
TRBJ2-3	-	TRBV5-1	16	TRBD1	TGCGCCAGCAGCTTGAACAGGGGGCGAGACGGAGATACGCAGTATTTT	CASSLNRGRDGDTQYF
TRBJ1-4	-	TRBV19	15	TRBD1	TGTGCCAGTAGTAATTTCGGGACAGGGAATGAAAAACTGTTTTTT	CASSNFGTGNEKLFF
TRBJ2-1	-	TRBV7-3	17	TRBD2	TGTGCCAGCAGCTTAAGCCCAACTAGCGGGCCCTACAATGAGCAGTTCTTC	CASSLSPTSGPYNEQFF
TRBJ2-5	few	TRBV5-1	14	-	TGCGCCAGCAGCTTGGCAGGCAGGGAAGAGACCCAGTACTTC	CASSLAGREETQYF
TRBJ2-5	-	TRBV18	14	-	TGTGCCAGCTCACCACCGGTGCGTGCAGAGACCCAGTACTTC	CASSPPVRAETQYF
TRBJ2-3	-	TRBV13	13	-	TGTGCCAGCAGTTCCCGCGGGTCAGATACGCAGTATTTT	CASSSRGSDTQYF
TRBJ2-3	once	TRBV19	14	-	TGTGCCAGTAGGTCTAAGGAGGTCACAGATACGCAGTATTTT	CASRSKEVTDTQYF
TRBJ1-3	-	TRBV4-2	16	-	TGTGCCAGCAGCCAACTACCGACAGAGGATGGAAACACCATATATTTT	CASSQLPTEDGNTIYF
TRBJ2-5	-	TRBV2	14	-	TGTGCCAGCGGGGGGACCGGGGTAACGAAGACCCAGTACTTC	CASGGTGVTKTQYF
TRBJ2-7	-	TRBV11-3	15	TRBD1	TGTGCCAGCAGCTCCGGGACAGGGGGCTACTACGAGCAGTACTTC	CASSSGTGGYYEQYF
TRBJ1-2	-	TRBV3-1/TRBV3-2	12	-	TGTGCCAGCAGCCTACGACAGCTCGGCTACACCTTC	CASSLRQLGYTF
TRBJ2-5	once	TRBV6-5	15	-	TGTGCCAGCAGTTATTCTTTGCGAGGGCTAGAGACCCAGTACTTC	CASSYSLRGLETQYF
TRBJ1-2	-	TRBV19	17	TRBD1	TGTGCCAGTACCGCCGCCCCCCGAGGGGGCCTTAACTATGGCTACACCTTC	CASTAAPRGGLNYGYTF
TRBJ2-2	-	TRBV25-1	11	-	TGTGCCAGCGGGGGGAGCGGGGAGCTGTTTTTT	CASGGSGELFF
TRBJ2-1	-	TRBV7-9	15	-	TGTGCCAGCAGCACGACGACAGCCGCCTACAATGAGCAGTTCTTC	CASSTTTAAYNEQFF
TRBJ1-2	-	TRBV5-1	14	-	TGCGCCAGCAGGAACGCAGGGACACCGGACGGCTACACCTTC	CASRNAGTPDGYTF
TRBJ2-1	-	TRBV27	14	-	TGTGCCAGCAGTTTAGCGGGTGGATACAATGAGCAGTTCTTC	CASSLAGGYNEQFF
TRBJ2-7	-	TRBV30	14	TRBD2	TGTGCCTGGAGGGAGCGGGGGGGCCGTTGGGAGCAGTACTTC	CAWRERGGRWEQYF
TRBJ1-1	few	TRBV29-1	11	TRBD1	TGCAGCGTGGGACAGGGCTTTGAAGCTTTCTTT	CSVGQGFEAFF
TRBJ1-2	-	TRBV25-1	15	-	TGTGCCAGCAGTGAATCCCACAGAGCTAACTATGGCTACACCTTC	CASSESHRANYGYTF
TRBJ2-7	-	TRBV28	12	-	TGTGCCAGCAGTCCTAGCTCCTACGAGCAGTACTTC	CASSPSSYEQYF
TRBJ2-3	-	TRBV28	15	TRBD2	TGTGCCAGCAGTTCGGGGGGATTTCATCCAGATACGCAGTATTTT	CASSSGGFHPDTQYF
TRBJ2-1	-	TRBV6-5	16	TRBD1	TGTGCCAGCAGTTCGGTGACAGGGCGGACCTACAATGAGCAGTTCTTC	CASSSVTGRTYNEQFF
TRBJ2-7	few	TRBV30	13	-	TGTGCCTGGAGTCGCGGGGACCACTACGAGCAGTACTTC	CAWSRGDHYEQYF
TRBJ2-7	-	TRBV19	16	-	TGTGCCAGTAGTATTGAGGGAATCTCCAGCTCCTACGAGCAGTACTTC	CASSIEGISSSYEQYF
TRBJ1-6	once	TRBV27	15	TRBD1	TGTGCCAGCAGCGAAACAGGGGGCAACAATTCACCCCTCCACTTT	CASSETGGNNSPLHF
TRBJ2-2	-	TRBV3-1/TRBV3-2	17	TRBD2	TGTGCCAGCACCCTCCTCTCCCGCGGGAGGAGGACCGGGGAGCTGTTTTTT	CASTLLSRGRRTGELFF
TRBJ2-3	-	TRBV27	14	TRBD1	TGTGCCAGCAGTTTAGAAGGGGGCGCAGATACGCAGTATTTT	CASSLEGGADTQYF
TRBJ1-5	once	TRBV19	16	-	TGTGCCACCCTCCTCACCCAGGCCGAGAGCAATCAGCCCCAGCATTTT	CATLLTQAESNQPQHF
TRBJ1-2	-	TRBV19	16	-	TGTGCCAGTACCACCCAGGAACCAGCCCCTAACTATGGCTACACCTTC	CASTTQEPAPNYGYTF
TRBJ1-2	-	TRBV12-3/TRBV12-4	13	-	TGTGCCAGCAGTTTAGGAGGGCCCTATGGCTACACCTTC	CASSLGGPYGYTF
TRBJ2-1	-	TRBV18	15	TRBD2	TGTGCCAGCTCACCACCGGCTAGCGGAAACAATGAGCAGTTCTTC	CASSPPASGNNEQFF
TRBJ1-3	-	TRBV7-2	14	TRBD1	TGTGCCAGCAGCTTGGGGACAGAAAGAAACACCATATATTTT	CASSLGTERNTIYF
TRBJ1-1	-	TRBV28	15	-	TGTGCCAGCAGCAGTTGGGAGGGCTGGAGCACTGAAGCTTTCTTT	CASSSWEGWSTEAFF
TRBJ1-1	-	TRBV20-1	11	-	TGCAGTGCTAGATCGGGGATTGAAGCTTTCTTT	CSARSGIEAFF
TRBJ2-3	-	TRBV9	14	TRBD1	TGTGCCAGCAGCTTCACAGGGGTGACAGATACGCAGTATTTT	CASSFTGVTDTQYF
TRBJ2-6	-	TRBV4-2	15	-	TGTGCCAGCCAGCCCGGGAATTCCGGGGCCAACGTCCTGACTTTC	CASQPGNSGANVLTF
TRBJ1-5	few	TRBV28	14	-	TGTGCCAGCAGTTTTTACCAGGGTAAACAGCCCCAGCATTTT	CASSFYQGKQPQHF
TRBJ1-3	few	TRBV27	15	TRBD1	TGTGCCAGCAGTCTGACAGGGTTCCCTGGAAACACCATATATTTT	CASSLTGFPGNTIYF
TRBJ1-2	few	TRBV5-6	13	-	TGTGCCAGCAGCCAAACGCAGGACTATGGCTACACCTTC	CASSQTQDYGYTF
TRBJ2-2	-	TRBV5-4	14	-	TGTGCCAGCAGCTCGGGGGGCCGCACCGGGGAGCTGTTTTTT	CASSSGGRTGELFF
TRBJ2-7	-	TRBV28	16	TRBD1	TGTGCCAGCAAATCAAGGACAGGAAGGGCCGCCTACGAGCAGTACTTC	CASKSRTGRAAYEQYF
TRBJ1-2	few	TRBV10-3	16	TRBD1	TGTGCCATCAGTGAACGGACAGGGGAGGTCCCCTATGGCTACACCTTC	CAISERTGEVPYGYTF
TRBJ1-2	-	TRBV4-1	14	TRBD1	TGCGCCAGCAGCCAACGGGACAGGGGTCTGGACTACACCTTC	CASSQRDRGLDYTF
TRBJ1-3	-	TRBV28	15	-	TGTGCCAGCAGTTTAACAACCTCCTCTGGAAACACCATATATTTT	CASSLTTSSGNTIYF